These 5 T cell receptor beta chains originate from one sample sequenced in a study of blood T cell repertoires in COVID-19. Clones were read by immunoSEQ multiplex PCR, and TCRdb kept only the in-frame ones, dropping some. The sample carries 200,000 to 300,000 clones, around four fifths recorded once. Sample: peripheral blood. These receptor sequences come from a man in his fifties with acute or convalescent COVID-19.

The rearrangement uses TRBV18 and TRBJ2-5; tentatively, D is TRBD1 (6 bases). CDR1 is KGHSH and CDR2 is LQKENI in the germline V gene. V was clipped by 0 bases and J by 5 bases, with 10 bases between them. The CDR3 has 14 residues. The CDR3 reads CASSPPGAGETQYF. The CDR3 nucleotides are TGTGCCAGCTCACCACCGGGGGCAGGCGAGACCCAGTACTTC.

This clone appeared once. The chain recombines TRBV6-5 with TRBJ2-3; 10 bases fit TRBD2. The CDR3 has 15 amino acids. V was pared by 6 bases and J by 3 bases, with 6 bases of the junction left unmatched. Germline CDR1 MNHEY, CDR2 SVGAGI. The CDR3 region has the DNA TGTGCCAGCAGAGGGGTACTAGCGGGGACAGATACGCAGTATTTT. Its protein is CASRGVLAGTDTQYF.

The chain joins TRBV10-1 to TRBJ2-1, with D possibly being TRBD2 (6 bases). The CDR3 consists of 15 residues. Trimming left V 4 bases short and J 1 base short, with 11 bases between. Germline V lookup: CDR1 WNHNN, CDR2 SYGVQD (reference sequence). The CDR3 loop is CASSVLRESYNEQFF. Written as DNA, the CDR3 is TGCGCCAGCAGTGTCCTGCGGGAATCCTACAATGAGCAGTTCTTC.

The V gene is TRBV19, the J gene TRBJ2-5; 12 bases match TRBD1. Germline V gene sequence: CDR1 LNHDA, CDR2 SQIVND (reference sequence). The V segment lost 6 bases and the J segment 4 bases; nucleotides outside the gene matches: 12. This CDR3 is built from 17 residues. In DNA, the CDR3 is TGTGCCAGTAGGCAGGGTGGGGACAGGGGGCTGCCAGAGACCCAGTACTTC. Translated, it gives CASRQGGDRGLPETQYF.

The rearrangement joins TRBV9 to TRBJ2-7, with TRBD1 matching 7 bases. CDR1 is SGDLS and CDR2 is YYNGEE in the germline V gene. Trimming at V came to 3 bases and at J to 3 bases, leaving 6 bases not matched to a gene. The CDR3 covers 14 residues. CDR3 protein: CASSAGTAGYEQYF. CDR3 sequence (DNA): TGTGCCAGCAGCGCCGGGACAGCCGGCTACGAGCAGTACTTC.